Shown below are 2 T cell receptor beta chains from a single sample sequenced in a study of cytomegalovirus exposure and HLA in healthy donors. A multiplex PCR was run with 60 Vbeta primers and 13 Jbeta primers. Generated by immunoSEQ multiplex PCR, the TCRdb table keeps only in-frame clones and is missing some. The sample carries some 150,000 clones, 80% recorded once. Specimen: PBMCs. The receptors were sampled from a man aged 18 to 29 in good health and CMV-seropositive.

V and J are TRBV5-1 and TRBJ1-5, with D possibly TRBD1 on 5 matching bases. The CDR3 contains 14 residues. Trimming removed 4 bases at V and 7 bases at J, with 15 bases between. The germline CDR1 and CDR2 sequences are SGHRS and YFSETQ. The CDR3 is CASSPAGYGQPQHF. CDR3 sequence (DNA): TGCGCCAGCAGCCCCGCAGGGTATGGACAGCCCCAGCATTTT.

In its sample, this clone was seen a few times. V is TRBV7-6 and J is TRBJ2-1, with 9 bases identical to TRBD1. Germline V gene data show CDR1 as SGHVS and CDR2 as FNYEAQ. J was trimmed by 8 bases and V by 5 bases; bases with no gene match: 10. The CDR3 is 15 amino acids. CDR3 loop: CASSVLDRGRYEQFF. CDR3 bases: TGTGCCAGCAGCGTCCTGGACAGGGGCAGGTATGAGCAGTTCTTC.